These T cell receptor beta chains were read from a single sample in a study of CD8+ T cells in alopecia areata. Here immunoSEQ multiplex PCR was the method, and the copy in TCRdb shows in-frame clones only, minus some. Seen here are around 180,000 clones, roughly 60% observed once, and the top ten hold just over 1%. This material consisted of CD4+ T cells sorted from blood, taken at week 24, from a patient treated with tofacitinib. These receptors were obtained from a human donor with alopecia areata. The CDR3 runs from the conserved cysteine through the conserved F or W. The order of the fields is J gene, V gene, CDR3 protein.

TRBJ1-6,TRBV27,CASRDTIQSPLHF
TRBJ1-1,TRBV29-1,CSVDSEGGSRVLNTEAFF
TRBJ2-1,TRBV6-5,CASSRGNEQFF
TRBJ1-4,TRBV30,CAWSVREKLFF
TRBJ2-7,TRBV2,CASNEGQVYEQYF
TRBJ2-4,TRBV30,CAWNRGPLAKNIQYF
TRBJ2-1,TRBV9,CASSVESGTSGDGGEQFF
TRBJ2-7,TRBV5-8,CASSTLGGQNYEQYF
TRBJ2-2,TRBV29-1,CSVELLGHGELFF
TRBJ1-6,TRBV6-1,CASSERAGTDNSPLHF
TRBJ2-5,TRBV5-1,CASSPMFQETQYF
TRBJ2-2,TRBV18,CASSPQVGTVGGELFF
TRBJ1-5,TRBV4-3,CASSQVAGGNQPQHF
TRBJ2-5,TRBV7-2,CASSLLAGAETQYF
TRBJ1-5,TRBV29-1,CSVADHSNQPQHF
TRBJ2-1,TRBV9,CASSQLQGAYNEQFF
TRBJ2-7,TRBV29-1,CSAGGTGLYEQYF
TRBJ1-2,TRBV29-1,CSVTGQGSNGYTF
TRBJ2-7,TRBV27,CASSLTGVQQTHHPYEQYF
TRBJ2-7,TRBV29-1,CSVGQPYEQYF
TRBJ2-1,TRBV5-1,CASSLAPGTDEQFF
TRBJ2-3,TRBV4-3,CASSHPPAGEHTTQYF
TRBJ1-2,TRBV19,CASSVGTRRGYTF
TRBJ1-6,TRBV7-2,CASSLQGVHSPLHF
TRBJ2-3,TRBV7-2,CASSPSGTYTQYF
TRBJ2-7,TRBV5-6,CASSDWTTYEQYF
TRBJ1-6,TRBV11-2,CASSPPAPNSPLHF